What follows describes a single T cell receptor (beta chain). Its binding antigen is unknown. The input lacks base qualities; no much larger clone sits a single base away. RNA was extracted using the RNeasy kit, and 0.5 to 1 microgram was reverse transcribed with random hexamers. TCR beta CDR3 regions were amplified with the immunoSEQ multiplex PCR assay covering 54 Vbeta and 13 Jbeta segments. PCR amplification bias was corrected using a synthetic template baseline for primer optimization and computational correction. Under the source paper's analysis protocol: Reads were assigned to V, D and J genes according to IMGT and analyzed in immunoSEQ Analyzer, with only productive sequences retained. Clonality was computed as one minus Shannon entropy normalized by log2 of the number of productive unique sequences. For each patient and control, public and private clones were evaluated within the 100 most prevalent clones. Susac-specific clones were defined as absent from healthy and MS cohorts, 800 to 1,200 published viral clones and other ImmuneACCESS disease sequences. TCRdb handled the public reads itself, with Q25 trimming in fastp and clone calling in MiXCR, and kept productive beta chains. Records with the same CDR3 protein are collapsed into one entry carrying the most frequent genes and DNA. None of the V and J calls come from the authors' own analysis; TCRdb made them. The sample table records over 130,000 distinct CDR3 sequences; around 95% of these occur just once. More than 0.14% of the sample comes from the top ten.

The sample comes from a study of CD8 T cells in Susac syndrome (dated by TCRdb to 2018 to 2020). Context from the whole study: Of the Susac syndrome patients who were sequenced, about six had clinically active disease and roughly 8 were in clinical remission. At blood withdrawal, Susac syndrome patients were either therapy-naive, taking corticosteroids (in some cases with IVIg as well), or taking IVIg alone. Repertoire sequencing was used to test whether CD8+ T cell activation and differentiation in Susac syndrome was antigen driven. The study at large found these results: In the CD4+ T cell repertoire of Susac syndrome patients, clonal expansion was not detected. The number of individuals in the TCR sequencing and HLA analysis was recognized as being relatively small.

Peripheral blood CD8+ and CD4+ T cells from healthy donors, Susac syndrome patients and multiple sclerosis patients were profiled by high-throughput TCR beta sequencing. Recently defined diagnostic criteria for definite or probable disease were met by the Susac syndrome patients. CD8+ TEMRA cells were enriched by FACS, while bulk CD8+ and CD4+ T cells were purified by magnetic negative isolation. Blood was drawn into EDTA tubes, processed within 24 hours, and PBMCs were isolated by density gradient centrifugation. PBMCs destined for TCR sequencing were cryopreserved in liquid nitrogen and later thawed in a 37 °C water bath. The sorted or isolated CD4+, CD8+ and CD8+ TEMRA cells had a purity of 90% or higher. The CDR3 spans 15 residues, from the cysteine through the phenylalanine. CDR3 DNA is the only sequence kept; it has 45 bases, read in frame from the first base. The germline V gene yields KGHSH for CDR1 and LQKENI for CDR2. V is trimmed back by 0 bases and J by 4 bases, and the junction contains 3 bases that no gene match accounts for.

Sequenced input: CD4+ T cells from PBMCs. The sequence derives from a human donor with Susac syndrome. The sequence joins TRBV18 to TRBJ2-7, with TRBD2 matching 10 junction bases. The nucleotides are TGTGCCAGCTCACCACCGGGACTAGCGCCTTACGAGCAGTACTTC. Translated, it gives CASSPPGLAPYEQYF. With the portions outside the CDR3 filled from the reference TRBV18 and TRBJ2-7 genes, the complete variable region becomes NAGVMQNPRHLVRRRGQEARLRCSPMKGHSHVYWYRQLPEEGLKFMVYLQKENIIDESGMPKERFSAEFPKEGPSILRIQQVVRGDSAAYFCASSPPGLAPYEQYFGPGTRLTVT.